This T cell receptor beta chain originates from a study of OX40 agonist ivuxolimab in advanced cancers. Study in general: Allowance was made for prior anti-PD-1, anti-PD-L1 or anti-CTLA-4 therapy, and around 41% had some. Broader study findings: Expanded clones were, on average, more numerous in CD8+ T cells than in CD4+.

Only in-frame clones appear in the TCRdb table, and some are missing; sequencing was by immunoSEQ multiplex PCR. The top ten hold about 1.2% of the sample, which has about 61,000 clones, around 86% seen once. Germline trimming cut 6 bases from V and 9 bases from J; bases unmatched to any gene: 7. Germline V lookup: CDR1 MNHEY, CDR2 SMNVEV (reference sequence). The CDR3 consists of 14 residues. The investigators sampled blood at baseline, at cycle 4 day 1, and at cycle 7 day 1. This clone was seen only a few times. Its antigen is not identified. The sample consisted of CD4+ or CD8+ T cells sorted from blood, taken in a trial of the OX40 agonist ivuxolimab. The chain recombines TRBV27 with TRBJ2-1, with 11 bases that match TRBD1. This TCR was sampled from an adult with an advanced solid tumor such as melanoma, head and neck, liver or kidney cancer. The CDR3 sequence is CASSGTGGFGEQFF. In DNA form, the CDR3 reads TGTGCCAGCAGCGGGACAGGGGGTTTCGGTGAGCAGTTCTTC.